The entry below describes one T cell receptor beta chain. Its antigen remains unknown. This entry comes from a study of radiation and T cells in renal cell carcinoma. Study results and caveats: From baseline, blood top tumor clonotypes peaked at 2 weeks post-radiation. Baseline intratumoral clonotype presence is unknown without pretreatment biopsies.

The protocol was immunoSEQ multiplex PCR, while the TCRdb copy is restricted to in-frame clones and leaves out a portion. In the table there are roughly 130,000 clones, roughly 90% of which are singletons. Specified time point: baseline pretreatment blood. Treatment: 15 Gy SBRT to primary tumor, nephrectomy 4 weeks later. Radiation-treated patients gave blood at baseline, week 2 and week 4. The patient's renal cell carcinoma had clear cell pathology. The input for sequencing was blood, taken from a patient whose treatment included radiotherapy and nephrectomy. The TCR sequence derives from a woman in her 50s with renal cell carcinoma.

The CDR3 protein is CASSHSLGGWGDRDTDTQYF. CDR3 in DNA: TGCGCCAGCAGCCATTCCCTTGGTGGGTGGGGGGACAGAGACACAGATACGCAGTATTTT. The V call is TRBV4-1, the J call TRBJ2-3, with D possibly TRBD1 on 7 matching bases. CDR3 length equals 20 residues. CDR1 is MGHRA, CDR2 YSYEKL, per germline. V lost 3 bases and J 2 bases, leaving 27 bases between the germline ends.